The entry below gives a single T cell receptor beta chain sequence along with its context. What antigen it recognizes has not been identified. Per-nucleotide qualities are absent, and no much larger clonotype sits a single base away. The data derive from a study of beta chain features in type 1 diabetes (dated by TCRdb to the late 2010s). About the full investigation: Mean age, gender distribution, total cell number and subset yield were not different between patients and healthy donors. The study compared TCRB repertoires of sorted circulating CD4+ T cell subsets between recently diagnosed type 1 diabetes patients and matched healthy donors. A total of roughly 100 million sorted cells were examined across all samples, and a strong correlation was observed between cell number per subset and RNA yield. Regulatory and stem cell-like memory subsets were obtained from only 8 patients and roughly 8 healthy donors, while naive and central memory subsets were obtained from all 28 donors. Points the paper makes about the study in general: Naive, central memory and regulatory TCRB repertoires appeared to be more alike among patients than among healthy donors. Fewer insertions and more nucleotide deletions at VDJ recombination sites were observed in patients with type 1 diabetes, implying thymic rearrangement abnormalities. Because small numbers of individuals were included in the HLA sub-analyses, any influence of HLA type on TCRB rearrangement was left unresolved. Type 1 diabetes patients showed a moderate but significant shortening of TCRB CDR3 length in all four CD4+ subsets. Because cDNA was sequenced instead of genomic DNA, highly expressing activated cells could be over-represented, though the groups showed no difference in activation or CD3 levels. Shorter templates might be favored by PCR, yet because patient and control samples were amplified and corrected together, any such skew would affect both groups equally.

Each donor gave one peripheral blood draw, roughly 0.12 L on average, collected into heparinised tubes. A BD FACSAria II and a panel including CD45RO, CCR7, CD25, CD127, CD95 and CD27 were used to sort naive, central memory, regulatory and stem cell-like memory CD4+ T cells. Purity was above 95% for every sorted population. PBMCs were separated immediately by Lymphoprep density gradient centrifugation and were stained directly, without being cultured. Samples were stained and sorted in pairs, with one healthy donor and one patient per experiment, so that batch effects were minimized. The High Capacity cDNA Reverse Transcription Kit was used to reverse transcribe all of the isolated RNA, meaning that expressed TCRB transcripts were what got sequenced. Deep immunoSEQ sequencing was applied to naive, central memory and regulatory T cell samples, giving an average of about 3.4 million total reads per sample. Sorted cells were lysed in RLT buffer, and RNA was extracted using DNase-treated RNeasy Micro or Mini kits according to cell number. Each cell subset was processed on its own to prevent cross-contamination, while patient and healthy donor samples were processed together. TCRB sequences were amplified from cDNA with the immunoSEQ multiplex PCR, producing 87-bp fragments spanning the CDR3 region. Sequencing of the amplicons was performed on the Illumina HiSeq platform. As for the authors' bioinformatics: PCR bias was computationally corrected using synthetic template baselines, reads within Hamming distance 2 were collapsed, and singletons that could not be merged were discarded. Reads were aligned against IMGT so that V, D and J genes, CDR3 length and insertions or deletions at six rearrangement sites could be assigned. Clonotype counts were normalized to sorted cell number within each subset before computing true diversity and Gini coefficients with the tcR R package. The overlap coefficient, calculated on TCRB nucleotide sequences, was used to measure repertoire sharing. Out-of-frame TCRB sequences from naive cells were analyzed to stand in for the pre-selection repertoire. This immuneACCESS table, as held by TCRdb, lists in-frame sequences with V and J called but not all clones. Of the missing ones, under half trace to an unresolved V gene in checked studies; the others have no known cause. Clone size and V and J calls were adopted from that table, with D and trimming inferred from the DNA. Counted in this sample were about 250,000 clones; approximately 11% of them appeared once. The ten largest clones take up about 0.018% of the sample.

From the cysteine up to the phenylalanine, the CDR3 has a length of 13 residues. Only CDR3 DNA is held: 39 bases, read in frame from base 1. Germline trimming: 9 bases from V, 5 bases from J; junction bases outside gene matches: 6. CDR1 SNHLY and CDR2 FYNNEI were looked up in the germline V gene. The sequence was collected from a man aged 25-40 years with type 1 diabetes. This chain joins TRBV2 to TRBJ2-1; TRBD1 aligns with 8 central bases. The specimen was naive CD4+ T cells from blood. The sample's cell subset or site label is to be understood as: true naive CD4+ T cells. The CDR3 in this case is CASLDRGNNEQFF. Read as DNA, the sequence is TGTGCCAGTCTTGACAGGGGCAACAATGAGCAGTTCTTC.